The 8 T cell receptor beta chains below all came from one sample that was sequenced in a study of blood T cell repertoires in COVID-19. The protocol was immunoSEQ multiplex PCR, while the TCRdb copy is restricted to in-frame clones and leaves out a portion. The table shows 280,000 or so clones, with roughly 86% occurring only once. Material for sequencing was peripheral blood. These receptors all stem from a woman in her 30s who had recovered from COVID-19.

The chain couples TRBV24-1 to TRBJ2-1; 7 nucleotides line up with TRBD1. This CDR3 is built from 13 residues. With V trimmed by 4 bases and J by 9 bases, 5 bases remained unmatched. CDR1 is KGHDR, CDR2 SFDVKD, per germline. CDR3 nucleotides: TGTGCCACCAGTGAAACCGGACAGGCTGAGCAGTTCTTC. Translating gives CATSETGQAEQFF.

The rearrangement links TRBV24-1 to TRBJ1-2; D not resolved. There are 16 residues in the CDR3. Germline values: CDR1 KGHDR, CDR2 SFDVKD. The V gene lost 1 base and the J gene lost 4 bases, with 15 bases spanning the gap. The DNA of the CDR3 is TGTGCCACCAGTGATTTTGACGGGAAGCTTCCCTATGGCTACACCTTC. Translated, it gives CATSDFDGKLPYGYTF.

This sequence joins TRBV24-1 and TRBJ2-5; unclear D gene. With 4 bases removed from V and 5 bases from J, the gap between germline ends came to 16 bases. This CDR3 is built from 15 residues. The V gene's germline CDR1 is KGHDR and CDR2 SFDVKD. The CDR3 region has the DNA TGTGCCACCAGTGACTCCAAGCGAGCCGTTGAGACCCAGTACTTC. Translation: CATSDSKRAVETQYF.

V and J are TRBV27 and TRBJ2-7; TRBD2 aligns across 10 bases. V lost 3 bases to trimming and J lost 4 bases; unmatched junction nucleotides: 3. The CDR3 has 14 residues. The germline V gene has CDR1 MNHEY and CDR2 SMNVEV (reference sequence). For the CDR3, the DNA is TGTGCCAGCAGTTTCGTAGCGGGGGGATACGAGCAGTACTTC. Its translation: CASSFVAGGYEQYF.

The chain recombines TRBV10-3 with TRBJ1-1; D gene unclear. CDR3 length equals 12 residues. V lost 6 bases and J lost 4, with 9 bases in between. CDR1 is ENHRY, CDR2 SYGVKD, per germline. In DNA, the CDR3 is TGTGCCATCAGCCCCGGGAGCACTGAAGCTTTCTTT. Translating it yields CAISPGSTEAFF.

Worth noting for this clone: This specimen includes other DNA sequences encoding the same CDR3. This CDR3 reads CASQTGVNTEAFF. In nucleotides, the CDR3 is TGTGCCAGTCAGACAGGGGTGAACACTGAAGCTTTCTTT. The chain joins TRBV19 to TRBJ1-1, with 8 bases lining up with TRBD1. This CDR3 region has 13 residues. CDR1 LNHDA and CDR2 SQIVND come from the germline V gene (reference sequence). The V gene end was trimmed by 8 bases and the J gene end by 0 bases; junction bases not matched to a gene: 2.

The chain links TRBV5-1 to TRBJ2-1; D is perhaps TRBD2 (6 bases). V lost 2 bases and J 3 bases, leaving 12 bases between the germline ends. This CDR3 comprises 15 residues. Germline loops: CDR1 SGHRS, CDR2 YFSETQ. CDR3 loop: CASSLRDSNYNEQFF. CDR3 nucleotides: TGCGCCAGCAGCTTACGGGACTCGAACTACAATGAGCAGTTCTTC.

This clone was seen only once. The chain uses TRBV5-4 and TRBJ2-1, with 8 bases fitting TRBD1. J was trimmed by 6 bases and V by 7 bases; bases with no gene match: 12. The CDR3 runs 15 residues. The germline gives CDR1 SGHNT, CDR2 YYREEE (reference sequence). CDR3 sequence: CASAPRTGRGNEQFF. The CDR3 region has the DNA TGTGCCAGCGCCCCCAGGACAGGGAGAGGCAATGAGCAGTTCTTC. Combining the CDR3 with reference TRBV5-4 and TRBJ2-1 gives the whole variable domain ETGVTQSPTHLIKTRGQQVTLRCSSQSGHNTVSWYQQALGQGPQFIFQYYREEENGRGNFPPRFSGLQFPNYSSELNVNALELDDSALYLCASAPRTGRGNEQFFGPGTRLTVL.